This TCR beta chain appears in the sequencing data of a study of response to subunit inactivated influenza vaccine. This clonotype was recorded a few times. The antigen remains undetermined. TCRdb passed the RT-PCR reads through MiXCR, listing each CDR3 protein once. The sample has about 570,000 distinct CDR3 sequences, roughly 12% seen once. Study observations and caveats: Researchers suggested that each seasonal influenza vaccination recruits few new T cells.

A further study also used this sample, focusing on T cells expressing NK-cell markers. Turning to that study: The TCR beta cDNA came from 5'RACE template switching with UMIs. T cells sorted in several experiments were restricted to alpha-beta TCR T cells by an anti-gamma-delta TCR antibody. In more than 5 donors, dominant CD3+CD56+NKG2C+ clones formed about 1.0-7.5% of CD8+ cells. Dominance of the CD3+CD56-NKG2C+ fraction by these clonotypes also held in several donors.

Sequences were derived from PBMCs from blood, sampled on the day of vaccination. This clonotype was obtained from a man between 50 and 59 years old who received an inactivated influenza vaccine.

The CDR3 loop is CASSQGIPTDTQYF. In DNA form, the CDR3 reads TGCGCCAGCAGCCAAGGGATCCCCACAGATACGCAGTATTTT. The V call is TRBV4-1, the J call TRBJ2-3; D is undetermined. With 1 base removed from V and 2 bases from J, the gap between germline ends came to 7 bases. Germline values: CDR1 MGHRA, CDR2 YSYEKL. The CDR3 totals 14 residues.